The present entry profiles one T cell receptor beta chain with its context. Its antigen remains unidentified. The authors ran a second PCR of 7 to 11 cycles using a sample-barcoded 5' primer and a J-beta primer mix. TCRdb passed the 5' RACE reads through MiXCR, listing each CDR3 protein once. The profile shows roughly 720,000 distinct CDR3 sequences, roughly 50% of them singletons. The CDR3 is 14 amino acids. The sample belongs to a study of blood T cells in healthy people across ages. Whole-study results and caveats: Roughly linearly, TCR beta diversity per million T cells fell as age increased.

Sequenced: blood. The chain is built from TRBV21-1 and TRBJ2-6. TRBV21-1 is a documented pseudogene. The clonotype was recovered from a man of 80 years or more in good health. The CDR3: CASSTARWANVLTF. Written as DNA, the CDR3 is TGTGCCAGCAGCACGGCTCGGTGGGCCAACGTCCTGACTTTC.